This T cell receptor (beta chain) was sequenced for a study of cytomegalovirus exposure and HLA in healthy donors. PCR was performed using 60 Vbeta and 13 Jbeta primers. Assay used: immunoSEQ multiplex PCR; TCRdb lists only in-frame clones, some missing. The sample consists of more than 95,000 clones, roughly 78% of them appearing once. V shed 6 bases and J shed 8 bases, with 14 bases lying between them. Germline V gene lookup returns CDR1 MNHEY and CDR2 SMNVEV (reference sequence). CDR3 length: 13 amino acids. The rearrangement uses TRBV27 and TRBJ2-1; TRBD1 is a possible D gene (6 bases). This TCR derives from a man under 40 in good health and CMV-seropositive. The sequencing input was PBMCs. The CDR3 DNA sequence: TGTGCCAGCAGGACAGGACCCCTCGATGAGCAGTTCTTC. It encodes CASRTGPLDEQFF.